Listed here is a single T cell receptor beta chain. Libraries were prepared by immunoSEQ multiplex PCR; TCRdb keeps only in-frame clonotypes and omits some of them. The sample lists 180,000 or so clones; about 80% were seen once. The data originate from a study of blood T cell repertoires in COVID-19. Trimming took 6 bases from V and 1 from J, leaving 15 bases between them. Germline V CDR1 and CDR2: LGHDT, YNNKEL (reference sequence). The CDR3 covers 15 residues. The sequencing sample was made of PBMCs or T cells enriched from blood (not recorded which). This clonotype was obtained from a man aged 50-59 years who had recovered from COVID-19. The genes are TRBV3-1 (or the pseudogene TRBV3-2) and TRBJ1-1; tentatively, D is TRBD1 (6 bases). The CDR3 bases are TGTGCCAGCAGACCCTCCGGGACAAAGAACACTGAAGCTTTCTTT. Protein sequence: CASRPSGTKNTEAFF.